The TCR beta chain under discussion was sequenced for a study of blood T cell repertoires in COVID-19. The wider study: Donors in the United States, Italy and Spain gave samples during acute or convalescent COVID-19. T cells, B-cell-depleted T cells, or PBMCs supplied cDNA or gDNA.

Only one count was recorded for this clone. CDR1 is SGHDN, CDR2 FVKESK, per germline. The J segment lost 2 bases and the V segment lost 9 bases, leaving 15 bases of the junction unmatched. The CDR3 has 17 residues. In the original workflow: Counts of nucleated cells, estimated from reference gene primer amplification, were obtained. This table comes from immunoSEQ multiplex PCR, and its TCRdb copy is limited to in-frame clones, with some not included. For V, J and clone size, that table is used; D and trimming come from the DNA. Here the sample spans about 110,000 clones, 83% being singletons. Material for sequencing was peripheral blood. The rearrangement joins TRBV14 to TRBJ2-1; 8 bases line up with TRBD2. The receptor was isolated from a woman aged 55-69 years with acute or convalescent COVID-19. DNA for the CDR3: TGTGCCAGGGTAGTCTGGCTAGCGGGTCCAACCTACAATGAGCAGTTCTTC. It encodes CARVVWLAGPTYNEQFF. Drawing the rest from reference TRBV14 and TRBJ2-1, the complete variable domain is EAGVTQFPSHSVIEKGQTVTLRCDPISGHDNLYWYRRVMGKEIKFLLHFVKESKQDESGMPNNRFLAERTGGTYSTLKVQPAELEDSGVYFCARVVWLAGPTYNEQFFGPGTRLTVL.